Presented here are 29 T cell receptor beta chains from one specimen sequenced in a study of identical twins. TCRdb reprocessed the 5' RACE reads via MiXCR and lists one record per CDR3 protein. The sample lists 240,000 or so distinct CDR3 sequences; around 7% were seen once. In addition, the sample was reused for a study of yellow fever vaccine responses in identical twins.

The sequencing sample was made of memory (CD45RO+) T cells sorted from blood. The receptors were gathered from a woman in her late teens or twenties in good health.

This clonotype showed up just once. The chain's CDR3 is CATAPVAGVTEQYF. CDR3 bases: TGTGCCACGGCCCCAGTAGCGGGAGTCACCGAGCAGTACTTC. This chain connects TRBV19 to TRBJ2-7; 9 bases fit TRBD2. Germline CDR1 LNHDA, CDR2 SQIVND (reference sequence). V lost 10 bases, J lost 6 bases, and 13 bases stayed unmatched. The CDR3 length is 14 residues.

This clonotype has a count of ten or more. V usage is TRBV20-1 and J usage is TRBJ2-7; no firm D call. This CDR3 has 16 amino acids. Germline CDR1 is DFQATT and CDR2 is SNEGSKA (reference sequence). V shed 6 bases and J shed 5 bases, with 26 bases lying between them. CDR3 sequence (DNA): TGCAGTGCAGGCGGTCTAGAAAACTCCTTAAACCACGAGCAGTACTTC. Amino acid sequence: CSAGGLENSLNHEQYF.

At least ten counts were recorded for this clonotype. V and J are TRBV12-3 or TRBV12-4 and TRBJ1-1; 7 bases line up with TRBD1. The CDR3 covers 17 residues. V shed 5 bases and J 1 base; nucleotides not matched to a gene: 13. The CDR3 region has the DNA TGTGCCAGCAGTCCCTTGGGACAGACCGCGGGGAACACTGAAGCTTTCTTT. Protein product: CASSPLGQTAGNTEAFF.

This clonotype came up many times. The chain is built from TRBV15 and TRBJ2-1; D uncertain. Germline V lookup: CDR1 LNHNV, CDR2 YYDKDF (reference sequence). The CDR3 has 17 amino acids. V was clipped by 5 bases and J by 0 bases, with 17 bases between them. The CDR3 spells CATSGSERKNSYNEQFF. The CDR3 DNA sequence: TGTGCCACCAGCGGATCGGAGAGGAAGAACTCCTACAATGAGCAGTTCTTC.

The chain employs TRBV20-1 and TRBJ2-1; D might be TRBD2 (6 bases). The V gene lost 0 bases and the J gene lost 8 bases, with 23 bases spanning the gap. The CDR3 covers 17 residues. Germline loops: CDR1 DFQATT, CDR2 SNEGSKA (reference sequence). For the CDR3, the DNA is TGCAGTGCTAGAGATTGGGCAACGGGAGCCCGTTCGTATGAGCAGTTCTTC. Residues: CSARDWATGARSYEQFF.

The chain uses TRBV4-1 and TRBJ2-7; D gene unclear. The CDR3 contains 15 residues. With 0 bases removed from V and 0 bases from J, the gap between germline ends came to 9 bases. CDR1 and CDR2 (germline): MGHRA, YSYEKL. The CDR3 reads CASSQEWWSSYEQYV. The CDR3 nucleotides are TGCGCCAGCAGCCAAGAATGGTGGAGCTCCTACGAGCAGTACGTC.

This chain links TRBV20-1 with TRBJ1-2, with 10 bases fitting TRBD1. Germline V lookup: CDR1 DFQATT, CDR2 SNEGSKA (reference sequence). V lost 1 base, J lost 12 bases, and 11 bases stayed unmatched. This CDR3 region has 14 residues. For the CDR3, the DNA is TGCAGTGCTAGAGGGGGGACAGGGGTTGGTGAGGACACCTTC. The encoded protein is CSARGGTGVGEDTF.

CDR3 loop: CSVSLLAGEQYF. The CDR3 DNA reads as TGCAGCGTTAGTTTACTAGCGGGCGAGCAGTACTTC. The chain couples TRBV29-1 to TRBJ2-7; 9 nucleotides match TRBD2. With V trimmed by 5 bases and J by 6 bases, 5 bases remained unmatched. CDR3 length: 12 amino acids. Germline loops: CDR1 SQVTM, CDR2 ANQGSEA.

This clonotype was observed a handful of times. The chain uses TRBV3-1 and TRBJ2-2, with 14 bases identical to TRBD2. This CDR3 region has 19 residues. CDR1 LGHDT and CDR2 YNNKEL come from the germline V gene (reference sequence). V lost 7 bases to trimming and J lost 5 bases; unmatched junction nucleotides: 15. This CDR3 reads CASNQTGTSGSGVTGELFF. CDR3 DNA: TGTGCCAGCAACCAGACCGGGACTAGCGGGAGCGGTGTGACCGGGGAGCTGTTTTTT.

There are a few counts of this clonotype. The chain recombines TRBV5-1 with TRBJ2-5; D uncertain. Germline loops: CDR1 SGHRS, CDR2 YFSETQ. Trimming left V 2 bases short and J 1 base short, with 6 bases between. The CDR3 runs 13 residues. The CDR3 region has the DNA TGCGCCAGCAGCTTACGGCCCCAAGAGACCCAGTACTTC. Protein product: CASSLRPQETQYF.

This clonotype was detected a few times. This chain joins TRBV10-3 and TRBJ2-6, with TRBD2 as a possible D gene (5 bases). Germline values: CDR1 ENHRY, CDR2 SYGVKD. This CDR3 is 16 amino acids long. Trimming removed 2 bases at V and 1 base at J, with 9 bases between. The CDR3 here is CAISEARESGANVLTF. The DNA for the CDR3 is TGTGCCATCAGTGAGGCGAGGGAATCTGGGGCCAACGTCCTGACTTTC.

The chain carries TRBV7-2 and TRBJ1-2; 7 bases are shared with TRBD1. The V gene end was trimmed by 3 bases and the J gene end by 4 bases; junction bases not matched to a gene: 2. CDR1 and CDR2 (germline): SGHTA, FQGNSA. The length of the CDR3 is 13 residues. The CDR3, as DNA: TGTGCCAGCAGCTTTAGGGGGCTCTATGGCTACACCTTC. The encoded protein is CASSFRGLYGYTF.

The J gene is TRBJ2-5, the V gene TRBV20-1, with D perhaps being TRBD1 or TRBD2 (5 bases each). Germline loops: CDR1 DFQATT, CDR2 SNEGSKA (reference sequence). Trimming shortened V by 5 bases and J by 4 bases, and 11 bases separated the two germline ends. The CDR3 length is 12 residues. The CDR3 coding sequence is TGCAGTGCTCAGGGACCTCGAGAGACCCAGTACTTC. Amino acid sequence: CSAQGPRETQYF.

This chain joins TRBV20-1 and TRBJ1-5, with a possible D match to TRBD1 (5 bases). Germline assignment: CDR1 DFQATT and CDR2 SNEGSKA (reference sequence). Trimming took off 6 bases at V and 1 base at J, with 16 bases between the two ends. The CDR3 length is 15 residues. CDR3 region: CSAPGGVGSNQPQHF. In nucleotides, the CDR3 is TGCAGTGCACCCGGGGGGGTGGGGAGCAATCAGCCCCAGCATTTT.

This clonotype was recorded at least ten times. V and J are TRBV5-1 and TRBJ2-2; D is uncertain. The CDR3 sequence is 14 residues long. Germline values: CDR1 SGHRS, CDR2 YFSETQ. V lost 5 bases, J lost 6 bases, and 14 bases lay in between. CDR3: CASRGARLAGELFF. CDR3 nucleotide sequence: TGCGCCAGCAGGGGCGCCCGGTTAGCCGGGGAGCTGTTTTTT.

This clonotype was counted only a few times. The chain employs TRBV4-1 and TRBJ2-7; TRBD2 agrees at 9 bases. CDR1 is MGHRA and CDR2 is YSYEKL in the germline V gene. The CDR3 contains 16 residues. Trimming removed 1 base from V and 5 bases from J; junction bases left unmatched: 9. In nucleotides, the CDR3 is TGCGCCAGCAGCCAAGCGCTAGCGGGACTCCTTAACGAGCAGTACTTC. Translation: CASSQALAGLLNEQYF.

This clonotype was seen only a few times. The chain joins TRBV2 to TRBJ2-3, with D uncertain. The CDR3 length is 13 residues. Germline V lookup: CDR1 SNHLY, CDR2 FYNNEI. V gave up 8 bases and J gave up 4 bases, with 13 bases separating them. This CDR3 is CASGWVKSDTQYF. CDR3 sequence (DNA): TGTGCCAGCGGATGGGTGAAATCAGATACGCAGTATTTT.

This clonotype has a handful of counts. This sequence joins TRBV6-2 or TRBV6-3 and TRBJ2-1, with 8 bases fitting TRBD1. Looked up from germline, CDR1 is MNHEY and CDR2 is SVGEGT. This CDR3 has 12 amino acids. The ends lost 8 bases at V and 9 bases at J; junction bases unmatched: 6. CDR3 in amino acids: CASEDRGREQFF. CDR3 nucleotide sequence: TGTGCCAGCGAAGACAGGGGACGTGAGCAGTTCTTC.

V gene TRBV11-3 combines with J gene TRBJ2-7; 7 bases line up with TRBD1. Germline V CDR1 and CDR2: SGHNT, YENEEA. V was pared by 3 bases and J by 3 bases, with 5 bases of the junction left unmatched. CDR3 length equals 14 residues. In nucleotides, the CDR3 is TGTGCCAGCAGCTTTCGGGACAGAAACTACGAGCAGTACTTC. Protein: CASSFRDRNYEQYF.

This clonotype was counted many times. The chain couples TRBV6-1 to TRBJ1-1; tentative D call: TRBD1 (5 bases). Trimming took off 10 bases at V and 5 bases at J, with 17 bases between the two ends. This CDR3 has 13 residues. Per germline, CDR1 MNHNS and CDR2 SASEGT. DNA for the CDR3: TGTGCCACATCGTATCAGGGCATAACTGAAGCTTTCTTT. Translating gives CATSYQGITEAFF.

The rearrangement joins TRBV2 to TRBJ2-3; no reliable D call. CDR1 is SNHLY, CDR2 FYNNEI, per germline. The CDR3 runs 15 residues. The V end was cut by 2 bases, the J end by 0 bases, with 9 bases between. In nucleotides, the CDR3 is TGTGCCAGCAGTGAAATACCAGCTAGCACAGATACGCAGTATTTT. It translates to CASSEIPASTDTQYF.

This clonotype was picked up one time. With a much larger clone just one base away, this may be a read error. The gene calls are TRBV29-1 and TRBJ2-1; 8 positions match TRBD2. The V and J ends lost 5 bases and 10 bases, in that order; junction bases with no gene match: 13. The CDR3 contains 14 residues. Germline lookup yields CDR1 SQVTM and CDR2 ANQGSEA. The CDR3 nucleotides are TGCAGCGTTTTGGGACCAGCGGGAGACGGGGAGCAGTTCTTC. This sequence encodes CSVLGPAGDGEQFF.

This clonotype was picked up a small number of times. The chain carries TRBV25-1 and TRBJ2-7; tentative D call: TRBD2 (6 bases). The CDR3 sequence is 15 residues long. V lost 1 base to trimming and J lost 4 bases, with 14 bases between them. Germline-derived CDR1 and CDR2 are MGHDK and SYGVNS. DNA for the CDR3: TGTGCCAGCAGTGAATCCCAGCCCGGGAGATACGAGCAGTACTTC. It translates to CASSESQPGRYEQYF.

This clonotype was observed at least ten times. This chain connects TRBV3-1 to TRBJ2-3; perhaps TRBD2 as D (5 bases). This CDR3 region has 13 residues. Germline V lookup: CDR1 LGHDT, CDR2 YNNKEL (reference sequence). V shed 3 bases and J shed 6 bases, with 10 bases lying between them. As DNA, the CDR3 is TGTGCCAGCAGCCAGGGAGCCTCCGATACGCAGTATTTT. Translated: CASSQGASDTQYF.

The rearrangement links TRBV6-1 to TRBJ2-2; TRBD2 agrees at 11 bases. V dropped 10 bases and J dropped 2; count of bases not matched to a gene: 9. The CDR3 extends over 16 amino acids. Looked up from germline, CDR1 is MNHNS and CDR2 is SASEGT. The CDR3 DNA sequence: TGTGCCACCAGACTAGCGGGACTGCTTAACACCGGGGAGCTGTTTTTT. This encodes CATRLAGLLNTGELFF.

This clonotype was seen at least ten times. This chain uses TRBV7-9 with TRBJ2-1, with 10 nucleotides matching TRBD2. Germline assignment: CDR1 SEHNR and CDR2 FQNEAQ (reference sequence). The V segment lost 5 bases and the J segment 2 bases; nucleotides outside the gene matches: 9. This CDR3 contains 17 residues. CDR3 amino acids: CASSPWVAGGPYNEQFF. The CDR3 nucleotides read TGTGCCAGCAGCCCCTGGGTAGCGGGGGGCCCCTACAATGAGCAGTTCTTC.

This clonotype was picked up many times. This chain connects TRBV29-1 to TRBJ1-1; TRBD1 agrees at 8 bases. From germline, CDR1 is SQVTM and CDR2 ANQGSEA. The CDR3 contains 14 residues. With 7 bases clipped from V and 4 bases from J, the junction kept 11 bases outside the gene matches. This CDR3 reads CSAPHRGESTEAFF. As DNA, the CDR3 is TGCAGCGCTCCCCACAGGGGGGAGAGCACTGAAGCTTTCTTT.

This clonotype was seen a few times. J is TRBJ2-5 and V is TRBV12-3 or TRBV12-4, with 9 bases lining up with TRBD2. The CDR3 consists of 17 residues. J was trimmed by 0 bases and V by 0 bases; bases with no gene match: 5. The CDR3 is CASSLAPSGTYQETQYF. CDR3 sequence (DNA): TGTGCCAGCAGTTTAGCGCCTAGCGGGACGTACCAAGAGACCCAGTACTTC.

The chain couples TRBV18 to TRBJ2-2; no clear D. Trimming took off 2 bases at V and 1 base at J, with 8 bases between the two ends. Germline CDR1 reads KGHSH; CDR2 reads LQKENI. CDR3 length: 15 amino acids. The CDR3 coding sequence is TGTGCCAGCTCACCAACGATGGGGAACACCGGGGAGCTGTTTTTT. This sequence encodes CASSPTMGNTGELFF. Drawing the rest from reference TRBV18 and TRBJ2-2, the complete variable domain is NAGVMQNPRHLVRRRGQEARLRCSPMKGHSHVYWYRQLPEEGLKFMVYLQKENIIDESGMPKERFSAEFPKEGPSILRIQQVVRGDSAAYFCASSPTMGNTGELFFGEGSRLTVL.